One and the same sample provided the 25 T cell receptor beta chains below, sequenced in a study of identical twins. TCRdb reprocessed the 5' RACE reads with MiXCR, giving one entry per CDR3 protein. Of approximately 410,000 distinct CDR3 sequences in the sample, roughly 20% are singletons; the top ten hold about 12%. The sequencing input was naive T cells sorted from blood. Receptors originate from a man aged 50 to 60 in good health.

This clonotype has a single count. The chain carries TRBV5-1 and TRBJ1-3; 9 positions agree with TRBD1. CDR3 length equals 13 residues. V lost 4 bases to trimming and J lost 7 bases; unmatched junction nucleotides: 3. CDR1 SGHRS and CDR2 YFSETQ come from the germline V gene. CDR3 region: CASSVDRGNTIYF. CDR3 sequence (DNA): TGCGCCAGCAGCGTCGACAGGGGGAACACCATATATTTT. The full variable domain, rest sourced from reference TRBV5-1 and TRBJ1-3, is KAGVTQTPRYLIKTRGQQVTLSCSPISGHRSVSWYQQTPGQGLQFLFEYFSETQRNKGNFPGRFSGRQFSNSRSEMNVSTLELGDSALYLCASSVDRGNTIYFGEGSWLTVV.

This clonotype was detected a few times. The chain employs TRBV24-1 and TRBJ2-3; 11 bases are shared with TRBD2. With V trimmed by 3 bases and J by 3 bases, 4 bases remained unmatched. Germline V gene sequence: CDR1 KGHDR, CDR2 SFDVKD. The CDR3 covers 16 residues. CDR3 in amino acids: CATSDPSGRPTDTQYF. CDR3 sequence (DNA): TGTGCCACCAGTGATCCTAGCGGGAGGCCAACAGATACGCAGTATTTT.

This chain connects TRBV6-5 to TRBJ1-2; the D gene is possibly TRBD1 (6 bases). CDR1 and CDR2 (germline): MNHEY, SVGAGI. The CDR3 is 19 amino acids. V was trimmed by 2 bases and J by 0 bases, leaving 22 bases between them. CDR3 region: CASSYDGGQGSTTNYGYTF. As DNA, the CDR3 is TGTGCCAGCAGTTACGACGGGGGCCAAGGTAGTACGACTAACTATGGCTACACCTTC.

The chain employs TRBV4-1 and TRBJ2-1; no clear D gene. V was shortened by 0 bases and J by 9 bases, with 15 bases between the two germline ends. This CDR3 has 15 residues. Germline CDR1 is MGHRA and CDR2 is YSYEKL. The CDR3 region is CASSQDRGSLLEQFF. As DNA, the CDR3 is TGCGCCAGCAGCCAAGATAGAGGCAGCTTGCTTGAGCAGTTCTTC.

This clonotype was seen many times. V gene TRBV24-1 combines with J gene TRBJ2-3, with 8 bases lining up with TRBD2. CDR3 length: 16 residues. V gave up 3 bases and J gave up 0 bases; unmatched junction bases: 4. The germline V gene encodes CDR1 KGHDR and CDR2 SFDVKD. CDR3 residues: CATSDIIAGSTDTQYF. CDR3 nucleotide sequence: TGTGCCACCAGTGATATAATAGCGGGGAGCACAGATACGCAGTATTTT.

The rearrangement uses TRBV7-9 and TRBJ2-5, with a tentative D call TRBD1 (6 bases). V was cut by 5 bases and J by 0 bases, with 13 bases left in between. There are 15 residues in the CDR3. Germline CDR1 is SEHNR and CDR2 is FQNEAQ (reference sequence). CDR3 DNA: TGTGCCAGCAGCCTTCGGGACACGTACCAAGAGACCCAGTACTTC. Translation gives CASSLRDTYQETQYF.

At least ten counts were recorded for this clonotype. V gene TRBV2 combines with J gene TRBJ2-3; TRBD1 matches at 11 bases. Trimming at V came to 8 bases and at J to 0 bases, leaving 1 base not matched to a gene. Germline CDR1 reads SNHLY; CDR2 reads FYNNEI. CDR3 length: 14 residues. The CDR3 sequence is CASRDRGSTDTQYF. For the CDR3, the DNA is TGTGCCAGCCGGGACAGGGGGAGCACAGATACGCAGTATTTT.

This clonotype turned up a few times. V gene TRBV7-6 combines with J gene TRBJ2-1; D ambiguous. CDR1 and CDR2 from the germline V gene are SGHVS and FNYEAQ. The CDR3 loop spans 14 amino acids. V was trimmed by 5 bases and J by 0 bases, leaving 8 bases between them. In DNA, the CDR3 is TGTGCCAGCAGCCCCCGTTTCTCCTACAATGAGCAGTTCTTC. Protein product: CASSPRFSYNEQFF.

This chain uses TRBV13 with TRBJ2-3; D is unresolved. This CDR3 is 13 amino acids long. Germline lookup yields CDR1 PRHDT and CDR2 FYEKMQ (reference sequence). The V gene lost 5 bases and the J gene lost 4 bases, with 10 bases spanning the gap. CDR3 DNA: TGTGCCAGCAGCCTCACGATTCCAGATACGCAGTATTTT. Protein product: CASSLTIPDTQYF.

V is TRBV5-1 and J is TRBJ2-5; 9 positions match TRBD2. V lost 4 bases and J lost 4; bases outside the gene matches: 11. The CDR3 totals 16 residues. CDR1 and CDR2 from the germline V gene are SGHRS and YFSETQ. The CDR3 region is CASSPSSGSARETQYF. The CDR3 nucleotides read TGCGCCAGCAGCCCCAGTAGCGGGAGTGCTCGAGAGACCCAGTACTTC.

The V call is TRBV7-2, the J call TRBJ2-7; 10 bases match TRBD1. The germline V gene encodes CDR1 SGHTA and CDR2 FQGNSA. The ends lost 5 bases at V and 12 bases at J; junction bases unmatched: 10. The CDR3 has 13 amino acids. CDR3 nucleotide sequence: TGTGCCAGCAGCCCCGGGACAGGGGCCTCCCCGTACTTC. This gives the protein CASSPGTGASPYF.

The genes are TRBV20-1 and TRBJ2-1, with D possibly matching TRBD2 (6 bases). The length of the CDR3 is 17 residues. Germline assignment: CDR1 DFQATT and CDR2 SNEGSKA (reference sequence). V was clipped by 0 bases and J by 0 bases, with 15 bases between them. The CDR3 here is CSARDLRRGDSYNEQFF. DNA of the CDR3: TGCAGTGCTAGAGATTTGAGGAGGGGCGACTCCTACAATGAGCAGTTCTTC.

The chain joins TRBV12-3 or TRBV12-4 to TRBJ2-5; D is unclear. CDR3 length: 14 amino acids. Trimming removed 7 bases from V and 5 bases from J, with 17 bases in between. Here the CDR3 DNA reads TGTGCCAGCACCCCCAGAAGGTTGGGGGAGACCCAGTACTTC. The encoded protein is CASTPRRLGETQYF.

This clonotype has a handful of counts. The gene calls are TRBV6-2 or TRBV6-3 and TRBJ1-5; possible D gene TRBD1, 5 bases. The CDR3 spans 14 residues. Germline V gene lookup returns CDR1 MNHEY and CDR2 SVGEGT. V was clipped by 6 bases and J by 0 bases, with 9 bases between them. CDR3 loop: CASRGPYSNQPQHF. Here the CDR3 DNA reads TGTGCCAGCAGGGGACCCTATAGCAATCAGCCCCAGCATTTT.

A few counts support this clonotype. The CDR3 is CASSASGEQETQYF. As DNA, the CDR3 is TGTGCCAGCAGCGCCAGCGGGGAACAAGAGACCCAGTACTTC. This chain uses TRBV7-2 with TRBJ2-5; 7 bases match TRBD2. After removal of 5 bases from V and 2 bases from J, the junction contained 5 bases not matched to a gene. CDR3 length: 14 residues. Germline V gene lookup returns CDR1 SGHTA and CDR2 FQGNSA.

This clonotype was counted only a few times. J is TRBJ1-2 and V is TRBV19, with D maybe TRBD1 (6 bases). V lost 6 bases and J 4 bases, leaving 18 bases between the germline ends. Germline CDR1 LNHDA, CDR2 SQIVND (reference sequence). The CDR3 has 15 residues. The CDR3 reads CASRDPHHRAYGYTF. For the CDR3, the DNA is TGTGCCAGTAGAGACCCGCACCACAGGGCCTATGGCTACACCTTC.

A few counts support this clonotype. V usage is TRBV25-1 and J usage is TRBJ1-2; TRBD1 agrees at 12 bases. The CDR3 totals 14 residues. The germline V gene encodes CDR1 MGHDK and CDR2 SYGVNS. V shed 6 bases, J shed 3 bases, and the junction held 2 bases outside the gene matches. This CDR3 reads CASRGTGGDYGYTF. As DNA, the CDR3 is TGTGCCAGCAGAGGGACAGGGGGCGACTATGGCTACACCTTC.

This clonotype was recorded at least ten times. The gene calls are TRBV5-1 and TRBJ1-4; tentatively, D is TRBD1 (6 bases). The CDR3 spans 15 residues. Trimming removed 0 bases at V and 5 bases at J, with 11 bases between. The V gene's germline CDR1 is SGHRS and CDR2 YFSETQ. The DNA for the CDR3 is TGCGCCAGCAGCTTGGGTAGCAGGGGAAATGAAAAACTGTTTTTT. It yields the protein CASSLGSRGNEKLFF.

This clonotype has ten or more counts. The chain has TRBV2 and TRBJ2-1; 8 nucleotides align to TRBD2. The germline CDR1 and CDR2 sequences are SNHLY and FYNNEI. The V segment lost 6 bases and the J segment 3 bases; nucleotides outside the gene matches: 7. The CDR3 is 15 amino acids. The CDR3 protein is CASSALAGYYNEQFF. As DNA, the CDR3 is TGTGCCAGCAGCGCCCTAGCGGGCTACTACAATGAGCAGTTCTTC.

The V and J genes are TRBV5-1 and TRBJ2-2, with D possibly being TRBD2 (6 bases). Looked up from germline, CDR1 is SGHRS and CDR2 is YFSETQ. V lost 5 bases and J 4 bases, leaving 15 bases between the germline ends. This CDR3 contains 15 residues. The CDR3 spells CASRRGAEGTGELFF. CDR3 DNA: TGCGCCAGCAGGCGCGGGGCCGAAGGCACCGGGGAGCTGTTTTTT.

The chain is built from TRBV6-5 and TRBJ1-3, with D uncertain. The germline V gene has CDR1 MNHEY and CDR2 SVGAGI. Trimming left V 8 bases short and J 9 bases short, with 14 bases between. This CDR3 is 12 amino acids long. The CDR3 DNA reads TGTGCCAGCGGTCCTGGTGGGCGCACCATATATTTT. Its translation is CASGPGGRTIYF.

This clonotype has only a few counts. The chain recombines TRBV12-3 or TRBV12-4 with TRBJ2-2, with D possibly called TRBD1 or TRBD2 (5 bases each). The length of the CDR3 is 15 residues. Trimming left V 4 bases short and J 4 bases short, with 13 bases between. CDR3 DNA: TGTGCCAGCAGTTCAACCGGGACGACCACCGGGGAGCTGTTTTTT. Translation gives CASSSTGTTTGELFF.

This clonotype was found many times. The rearrangement uses TRBV5-1 and TRBJ1-2; D perhaps matches TRBD1 (6 bases). This CDR3 contains 13 residues. Trimming took 5 bases from V and 2 from J, leaving 10 bases between them. Germline V lookup: CDR1 SGHRS, CDR2 YFSETQ. In nucleotides, the CDR3 is TGCGCCAGCAGTCGCGGACAGAACTATGGCTACACCTTC. Its translation is CASSRGQNYGYTF.

This clonotype was counted at least ten times. This sequence joins TRBV20-1 and TRBJ2-1, with 14 bases fitting TRBD2. V shed 4 bases and J 1 base; nucleotides not matched to a gene: 3. The CDR3 covers 16 residues. CDR1 DFQATT and CDR2 SNEGSKA come from the germline V gene (reference sequence). The chain's CDR3 is CSAKTSGGVSYNEQFF. As DNA, the CDR3 is TGCAGTGCTAAGACTAGCGGGGGGGTGTCCTACAATGAGCAGTTCTTC.

The rearrangement links TRBV6-2 or TRBV6-3 to TRBJ2-2, with TRBD1 identical over 7 bases. This CDR3 has 16 residues. V lost 0 bases and J lost 2; bases outside the gene matches: 3. The germline V gene encodes CDR1 MNHEY and CDR2 SVGEGT. CDR3 bases: TGTGCCAGCAGTTACTCGGGACAGTTAAACACCGGGGAGCTGTTTTTT. It yields the protein CASSYSGQLNTGELFF.